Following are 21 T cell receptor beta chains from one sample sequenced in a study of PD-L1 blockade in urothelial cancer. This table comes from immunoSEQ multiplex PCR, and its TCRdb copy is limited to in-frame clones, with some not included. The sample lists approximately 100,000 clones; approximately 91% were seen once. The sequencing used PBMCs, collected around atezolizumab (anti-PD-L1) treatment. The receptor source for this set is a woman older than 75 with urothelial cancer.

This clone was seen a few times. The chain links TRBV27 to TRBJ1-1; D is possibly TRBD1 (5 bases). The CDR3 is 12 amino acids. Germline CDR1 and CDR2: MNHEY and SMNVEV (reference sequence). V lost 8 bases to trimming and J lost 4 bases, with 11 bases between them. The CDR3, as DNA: TGTGCCAGCGCAGGGTCGTTCACTGAAGCTTTCTTT. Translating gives CASAGSFTEAFF.

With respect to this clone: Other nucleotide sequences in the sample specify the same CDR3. Here the CDR3 reads CASSETRGNEQFF. Here the CDR3 DNA reads TGTGCCAGCAGTGAAACTAGAGGCAATGAGCAGTTCTTC. This chain links TRBV2 with TRBJ2-1; a weak D match, TRBD2 (5 bases). This CDR3 has 13 residues. V was trimmed by 2 bases and J by 6 bases, leaving 8 bases between them. Germline values: CDR1 SNHLY, CDR2 FYNNEI. Full variable domain (remainder filled in from reference TRBV2 and TRBJ2-1): EPEVTQTPSHQVTQMGQEVILRCVPISNHLYFYWYRQILGQKVEFLVSFYNNEISEKSEIFDDQFSVERPDGSNFTLKIRSTKLEDSAMYFCASSETRGNEQFFGPGTRLTVL.

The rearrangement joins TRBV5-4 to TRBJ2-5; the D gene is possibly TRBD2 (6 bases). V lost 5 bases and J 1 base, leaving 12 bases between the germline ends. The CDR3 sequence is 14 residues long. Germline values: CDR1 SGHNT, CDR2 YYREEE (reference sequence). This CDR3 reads CASRDAGPQETQYF. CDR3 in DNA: TGTGCCAGCAGAGACGCGGGACCCCAAGAGACCCAGTACTTC.

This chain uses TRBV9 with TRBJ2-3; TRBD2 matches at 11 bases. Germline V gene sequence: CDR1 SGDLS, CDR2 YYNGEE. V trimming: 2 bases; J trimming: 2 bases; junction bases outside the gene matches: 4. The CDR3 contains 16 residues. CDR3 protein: CASSVGTSGLTDTQYF. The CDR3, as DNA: TGTGCCAGCAGCGTCGGGACTAGCGGTCTCACAGATACGCAGTATTTT. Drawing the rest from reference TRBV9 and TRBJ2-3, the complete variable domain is DSGVTQTPKHLITATGQRVTLRCSPRSGDLSVYWYQQSLDQGLQFLIQYYNGEERAKGNILERFSAQQFPDLHSELNLSSLELGDSALYFCASSVGTSGLTDTQYFGPGTRLTVL.

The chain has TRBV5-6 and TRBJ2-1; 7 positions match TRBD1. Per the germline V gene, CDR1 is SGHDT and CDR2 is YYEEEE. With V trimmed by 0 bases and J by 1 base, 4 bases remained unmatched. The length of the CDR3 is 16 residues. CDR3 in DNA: TGTGCCAGCAGCTTGGCCGCAGGGGGTTCCTACAATGAGCAGTTCTTC. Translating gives CASSLAAGGSYNEQFF.

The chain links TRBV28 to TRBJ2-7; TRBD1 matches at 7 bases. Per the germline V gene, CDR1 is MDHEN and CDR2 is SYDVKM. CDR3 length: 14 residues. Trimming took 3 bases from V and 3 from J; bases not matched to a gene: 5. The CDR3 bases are TGTGCCAGCAGTTTGCCTGGGACAGTCTACGAGCAGTACTTC. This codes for CASSLPGTVYEQYF.

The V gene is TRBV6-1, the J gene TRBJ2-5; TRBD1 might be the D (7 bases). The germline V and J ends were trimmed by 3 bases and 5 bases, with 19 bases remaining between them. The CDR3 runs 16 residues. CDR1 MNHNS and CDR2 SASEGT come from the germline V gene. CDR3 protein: CASSDRGGAGGETQYF. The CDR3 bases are TGTGCCAGCAGTGATAGAGGGGGCGCAGGGGGGGAGACCCAGTACTTC.

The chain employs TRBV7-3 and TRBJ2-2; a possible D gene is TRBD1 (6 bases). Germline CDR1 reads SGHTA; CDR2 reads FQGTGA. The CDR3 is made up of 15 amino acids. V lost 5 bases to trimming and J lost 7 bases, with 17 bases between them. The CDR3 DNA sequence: TGTGCCAGCAGCCCGTGGACAGCACACATCGGGGAGCTGTTTTTT. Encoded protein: CASSPWTAHIGELFF.

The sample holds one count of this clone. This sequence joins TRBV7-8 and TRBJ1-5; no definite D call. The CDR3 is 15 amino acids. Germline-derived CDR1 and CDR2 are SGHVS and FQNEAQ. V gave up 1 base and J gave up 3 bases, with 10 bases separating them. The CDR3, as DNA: TGTGCCAGCAGCTTAGACCGCGCACTCAATCAGCCCCAGCATTTT. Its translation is CASSLDRALNQPQHF.

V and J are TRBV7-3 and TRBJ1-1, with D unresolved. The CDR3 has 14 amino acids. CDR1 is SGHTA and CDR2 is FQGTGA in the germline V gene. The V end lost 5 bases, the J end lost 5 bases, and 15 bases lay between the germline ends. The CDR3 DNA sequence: TGTGCCAGCAGCCCCAGTCGGGTGGCTACTGAAGCTTTCTTT. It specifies CASSPSRVATEAFF.

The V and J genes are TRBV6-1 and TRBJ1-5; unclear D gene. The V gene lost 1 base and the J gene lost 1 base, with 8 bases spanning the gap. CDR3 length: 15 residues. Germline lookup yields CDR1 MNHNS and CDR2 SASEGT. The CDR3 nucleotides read TGTGCCAGCAGTGAAGAAAGGAGAAGCAATCAGCCCCAGCATTTT. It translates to CASSEERRSNQPQHF.

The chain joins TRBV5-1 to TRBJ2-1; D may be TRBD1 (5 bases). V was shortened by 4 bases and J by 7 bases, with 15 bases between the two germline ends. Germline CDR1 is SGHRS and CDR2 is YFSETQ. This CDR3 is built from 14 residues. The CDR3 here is CASSVGQGSNEQFF. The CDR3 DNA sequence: TGCGCCAGCAGCGTCGGCCAGGGATCTAATGAGCAGTTCTTC.

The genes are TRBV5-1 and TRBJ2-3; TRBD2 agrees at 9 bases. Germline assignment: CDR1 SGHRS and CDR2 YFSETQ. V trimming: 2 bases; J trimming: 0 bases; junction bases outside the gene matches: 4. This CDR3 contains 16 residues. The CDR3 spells CASSFLAGTSTDTQYF. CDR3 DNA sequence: TGCGCCAGCAGCTTTCTAGCGGGAACTAGCACAGATACGCAGTATTTT.

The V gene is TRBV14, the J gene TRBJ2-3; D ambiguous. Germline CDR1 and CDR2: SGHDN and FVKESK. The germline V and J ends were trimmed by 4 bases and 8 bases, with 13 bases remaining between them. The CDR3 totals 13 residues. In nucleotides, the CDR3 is TGTGCCAGCAGCCCCGGTACCGTCGGTACGCAGTATTTT. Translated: CASSPGTVGTQYF.

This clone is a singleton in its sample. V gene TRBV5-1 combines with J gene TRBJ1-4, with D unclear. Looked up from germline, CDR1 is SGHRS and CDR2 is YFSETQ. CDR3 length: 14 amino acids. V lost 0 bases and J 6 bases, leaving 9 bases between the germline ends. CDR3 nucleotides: TGCGCCAGCAGCTTGGGCGGACTGTATGAAAAACTGTTTTTT. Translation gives CASSLGGLYEKLFF.

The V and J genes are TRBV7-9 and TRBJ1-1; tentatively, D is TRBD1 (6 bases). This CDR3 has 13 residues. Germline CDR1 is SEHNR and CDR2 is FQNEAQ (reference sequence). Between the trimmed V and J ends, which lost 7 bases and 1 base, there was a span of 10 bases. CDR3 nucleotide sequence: TGTGCCAGCACCCCAGGGGCGAACACTGAAGCTTTCTTT. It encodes CASTPGANTEAFF.

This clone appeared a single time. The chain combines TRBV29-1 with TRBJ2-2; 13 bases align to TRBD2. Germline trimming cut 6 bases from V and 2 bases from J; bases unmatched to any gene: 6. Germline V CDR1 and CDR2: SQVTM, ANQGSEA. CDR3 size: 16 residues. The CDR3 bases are TGCAGCGTATCGACTAGCGGGAGGTCAAACACCGGGGAGCTGTTTTTT. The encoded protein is CSVSTSGRSNTGELFF.

The CDR3 sequence is CASSFYREVTYNEQFF. The CDR3 DNA follows: TGTGCCAGCAGCTTCTATCGGGAGGTCACCTACAATGAGCAGTTCTTC. The rearrangement joins TRBV9 to TRBJ2-1, with TRBD2 identical over 7 bases. This CDR3 has 16 residues. Germline lookup yields CDR1 SGDLS and CDR2 YYNGEE. V shed 4 bases and J 2 bases; nucleotides not matched to a gene: 9.

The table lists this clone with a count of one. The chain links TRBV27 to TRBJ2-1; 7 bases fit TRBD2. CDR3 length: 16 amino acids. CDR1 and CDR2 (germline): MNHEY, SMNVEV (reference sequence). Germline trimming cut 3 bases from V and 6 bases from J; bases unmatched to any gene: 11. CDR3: CASSFQAGTTPNEQFF. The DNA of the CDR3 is TGTGCCAGCAGTTTCCAGGCCGGGACTACCCCCAATGAGCAGTTCTTC.

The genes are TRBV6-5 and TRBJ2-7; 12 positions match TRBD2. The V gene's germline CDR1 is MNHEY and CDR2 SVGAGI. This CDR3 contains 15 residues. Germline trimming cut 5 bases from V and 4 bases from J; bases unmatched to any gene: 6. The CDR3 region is CASSPFGTSGYEQYF. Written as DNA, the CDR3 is TGTGCCAGCAGTCCCTTCGGGACTAGCGGGTACGAGCAGTACTTC.

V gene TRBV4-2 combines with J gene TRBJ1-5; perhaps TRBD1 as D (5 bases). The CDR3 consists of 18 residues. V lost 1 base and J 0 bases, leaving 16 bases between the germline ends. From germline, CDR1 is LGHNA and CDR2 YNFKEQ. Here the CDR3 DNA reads TGTGCCAGCAGCCAAGTAGGTACAGGTTTCAATAGCAATCAGCCCCAGCATTTT. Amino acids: CASSQVGTGFNSNQPQHF.